The T cell receptor (beta chain) described here comes from a study of early T cells in non-severe SARS-CoV-2 infection. Study-wide results and limits: Matching with VDJdb favored anti-spike CD8 responses (missing private and CD4 specificities).

MiXCR was run by TCRdb on the 5' RACE reads, yielding one entry per CDR3 protein. The sample consists of 66,000 or so distinct CDR3 sequences, approximately 11% of them appearing once. The CDR3 is 13 amino acids. The trim removed 6 bases at V and 0 bases at J, leaving 4 bases unmatched. Per germline, CDR1 SQVTM and CDR2 ANQGSEA. This clonotype was picked up a small number of times. Antigen unknown. The sequenced material came from whole blood. The V and J genes are TRBV29-1 and TRBJ2-7, with 8 bases fitting TRBD1. This receptor was obtained from an adult who was a healthcare worker with PCR-confirmed SARS-CoV-2 infection or an uninfected control (not recorded which). Here the CDR3 reads CSVLTGVSYEQYF. In DNA, the CDR3 is TGCAGCGTGTTGACAGGGGTCTCCTACGAGCAGTACTTC.